Listed below are T cell receptor beta chains from one sample, sequenced in a study of cytomegalovirus exposure and HLA in healthy donors. TCRdb's copy holds only in-frame clones and misses some; the assay was immunoSEQ multiplex PCR. Among more than 120,000 clones, 87% were seen once, and the ten largest hold less than 5.5%. The sequencing sample was made of PBMCs. The receptor source for this set is a young man in good health and CMV-seropositive. The conserved cysteine and the conserved F or W are not part of the CDR3 here.

V gene	J gene	CDR3 protein
TRBV28	TRBJ1-2	ASSQGGYGYT
TRBV5-1	TRBJ2-5	ASSLEGGRADETQY
TRBV6-5	TRBJ1-1	ASTARDTEAF
TRBV28	TRBJ1-2	AFGTGYGYT
TRBV6-5	TRBJ1-2	ASSGQWGYGYT
TRBV4-1	TRBJ2-5	ASSPTGTQETQY
TRBV11-2	TRBJ1-3	ASSLIQISGNTIY
TRBV5-4	TRBJ2-5	ASGRDRKETQY
TRBV2	TRBJ1-6	ASTKEGNSPLH
TRBV5-4	TRBJ2-5	ASSRASGIVETQY
TRBV28	TRBJ1-3	ASSLWQGHSGNTIY
TRBV15	TRBJ1-5	ATSPEGEGGQPQH
TRBV25-1	TRBJ2-6	ASSPWGGGANVLT
TRBV29-1	TRBJ1-5	SVGRDSNQPQH
TRBV9	TRBJ2-7	ASSVDNRDEQY
TRBV7-2	TRBJ2-7	ASRRHRDRGPYEQY
TRBV28	TRBJ1-2	ASSPHSTGNGNYGYT
TRBV6-5	TRBJ2-7	ASSYEQSYEQY
TRBV6-5	TRBJ1-6	ASSVVFANSPLH
TRBV5-6	TRBJ2-1	ASSLREVGQF
TRBV6-5	TRBJ1-1	ASSVNRVGNTEAF
TRBV13	TRBJ1-1	ASSSEDTEAF
TRBV5-4	TRBJ1-1	ASSLNRVDEAF
TRBV10-2	TRBJ1-4	ATAGQTNEKLF
TRBV6-1	TRBJ2-1	ASRELAGALYNEQF
TRBV5-6	TRBJ2-5	ASSLALLAGGPVETQY
TRBV4-1	TRBJ2-7	ASSPEQQGAFEQY
TRBV6-1	TRBJ1-2	ASSPESNYGYT
TRBV5-1	TRBJ2-1	ASSPTPGDRGASGQF
TRBV29-1	TRBJ2-7	SFSTGGPYEQY
TRBV19	TRBJ2-7	ASSTADRGPYEQY
TRBV9	TRBJ1-2	ASSVGVEFT
TRBV5-4	TRBJ1-2	ASSGANRGSGYT
TRBV5-1	TRBJ1-5	ASSFDPAGNQPQH
TRBV19	TRBJ2-4	ASSIRNIQY
TRBV9	TRBJ2-5	ASSTTGSSETQY
TRBV5-6	TRBJ2-7	ASSQQGFRYEQY
TRBV6-5	TRBJ1-6	ASSSTPGSPLH
TRBV18	TRBJ1-2	ASSPREGAASGYT
TRBV15	TRBJ1-2	ATSRDRGGPGYT
TRBV6-1	TRBJ2-2	ASSVGQTSGTGELF
TRBV27	TRBJ1-2	ASSFQGTANYGYT
TRBV15	TRBJ1-1	ATSRDQMNTEAF
TRBV4-1	TRBJ2-2	ASSQDPAGITGELF
TRBV11-2	TRBJ2-3	ASSHIGTSGSRTDTQY
TRBV27	TRBJ2-3	ASSFLLAGGPDTQY
TRBV9	TRBJ2-1	ASSVASGLYNEQF
TRBV5-4	TRBJ1-2	ASSPEWGDYGYT
TRBV5-8	TRBJ2-3	ASSLMGANTDTQY
TRBV4-2	TRBJ1-5	ASSQVPQGVGQPQH
TRBV10-2	TRBJ2-1	ASSGLAGSRSSYNEQF